This TCR beta chain was sequenced in a study of cytomegalovirus exposure and HLA in healthy donors. Study-wide findings and caveats: What a later analysis showed was that several of the most significant clusters appeared linked to common viral pathogens. Previous analysis showed most TCR beta V segments were productive about 87% or about 30% of the time.

V was clipped by 7 bases and J by 6 bases; unmatched bases: 8. The CDR3 extends over 14 amino acids. Germline V gene data show CDR1 as WSHSY and CDR2 as SAAADI. About this clone: Its antigen is not identified.

With 60 Vbeta and 13 Jbeta primers, the PCR was carried out. Data came from immunoSEQ multiplex PCR; TCRdb stores just in-frame clones and leaves some out. Of 160,000 or so clones in the sample, roughly 72% were seen once. The TCR was taken from a woman in her thirties or forties in good health and CMV-seronegative. The chain uses TRBV10-2 and TRBJ2-4, with 8 bases identical to TRBD1. Sequenced material: PBMCs. CDR3 loop: CASISGQGGNIQYF. CDR3 DNA: TGCGCCAGCATTTCCGGACAGGGCGGAAACATTCAGTACTTC.